A single sample gave rise to the 2 T cell receptor beta chains below, sequenced in a study of CXCR3-negative and CXCR3-positive naive CD8 T cells. UMI-labeled 5' RACE yielded the TRB cDNA libraries. TCRdb re-called the 5' RACE reads; one entry per CDR3 protein, DNA not given. Across about 66,000 distinct CDR3 sequences, the top ten clones capture more than 4% of the sample. Sequenced sample: naive CXCR3- CD8+ T cells from blood. As to subset: CD45RO-CCR7+CD27+CD95- naive CD8+ T cells lacking CXCR3 (TNR3-). These receptors were collected from a human donor in good health. Some clones in this sample may be carry-over from other donors' samples.

The V and J genes are TRBV5-1 and TRBJ2-1; the D gene TCRdb calls, TRBD2, cannot be checked with no DNA. In germline, CDR1 is SGHRS, CDR2 YFSETQ. This CDR3 has 13 residues. The CDR3 sequence is CASSLGSGVEQFF.

CDR3: CASSWDSGRYRETQYF. The J gene is TRBJ2-5, the V gene TRBV5-6; checking the TCRdb D call of TRBD1 is not possible without DNA. CDR1 is SGHDT and CDR2 is YYEEEE in the germline V gene. The CDR3 spans 16 residues.